The text below deals with one TCR beta chain. Its binding antigen is unknown. No much larger clonotype is one base removed from it; base qualities were not supplied. The record originates from a study of cytomegalovirus exposure and HLA in healthy donors (dated by TCRdb to 2016 to 2017). Study-wide context: In an earlier analysis of 550 to 750 of the donors, around 290 Gb of sequence data and 100 million or so unique TCR beta sequences from about 179 million T cells were reported. An early release covering approximately 600 HLA-typed donors comprised approximately 300 gigabases of sequencing data and 65 million to 100 million unique TCR sequences. Among the roughly 390 genotyped donors, around 79% belonged to the genetic ancestry cluster associated with self-reported Caucasian donors. The aim of the study was to test whether cataloging public T cell receptors could identify signatures of past pathogen exposure. Using immunosequencing, the study profiled T cell repertoires from about 610 subjects and related those repertoires to cytomegalovirus serostatus. Besides the first cohort of hundreds of subjects, a separate validation cohort made up of some 110 different subjects was used. The study combined high-throughput TCR immunosequencing, statistical association of individual TCRs with disease status, and machine learning to predict cytomegalovirus infection status. In a later analysis, previously published TCR beta repertoires from more than 500 donors were re-analyzed and high-resolution HLA genotyping was added so that TCR occurrence patterns could be studied. In the later analysis, no new phenotypic data were used to find candidate immune exposures; instead, reliance was placed on TCR beta sequences and their occurrence across donors. An earlier analysis of 587 of the donors used high-throughput TCR beta sequencing to judge whether each TCR beta V gene segment behaved as functional or pseudogenic. Donor age, sex, ethnicity and CMV serostatus were collected together with the repertoire data. In a later genetic analysis, genome-wide SNP genotypes for about 65% of the roughly 670 donors were used, and that subset was treated as a discovery cohort. All discovery cohort repertoires had been generated using a single sequencing platform. Class I and class II HLA loci were covered by the typing at four-digit resolution. Typing coverage varied by locus: roughly 629-630 donors for A, B, C, DRB1 and DQB1; approximately 520 for DQA1; about 590 for DPA1; roughly 450 for DPB1. Because of strong linkage in the cohort, five DR-DQ haplotypes were treated as single units for association and clustering. Among roughly 400 genotyped donors of the cohort, an average of around 240,000 unique TCR beta nucleotide sequences was sequenced per donor, of which about 19% were non-productive.

In total, 600 or so healthy bone marrow donors made up the cohort. At the time of sampling, every cohort member was nominally healthy, though immune exposures that went unrecorded were likely present. The donor tested CMV seronegative, placing the donor among the 300 to 450 seronegative members of the cohort. A peripheral blood sample was collected from each donor, and TCR beta sequencing was performed on peripheral blood mononuclear cells. The Qiagen DNeasy Blood Extraction Kit was used to extract genomic DNA from the blood cell samples. Receptors were amplified or captured by the immunoSEQ multiplex PCR assay. A mixture of 60 forward primers for TCR Vbeta segments and 13 reverse primers for TCR Jbeta segments was used in the multiplex PCR. The CDR3 region of rearranged TCR beta genes was amplified from genomic DNA with a multiplex PCR assay. On the Illumina HiSeq System, the amplified TCR beta libraries were sequenced as 87-base-pair reads. Per the source publication's procedure: In a later analysis, roughly 80 million unique TCR beta chains were counted across the approximately 640 repertoires, and around 10 million of these chains were shared by at least two donors. Raw reads were error-corrected and collapsed into unique sequences by a nearest-neighbor algorithm in which closely related sequences were merged to remove PCR and sequencing errors. Alignment of CDR3 sequences to IMGT reference sequences was used to assign V, D and J gene segments. For a sequence to be retained, a match of at least six nucleotides to both a V gene segment and a J gene segment was required. A rearrangement was called productive if the CDR3 had no stop codons and remained in frame with V and J, and every other rearrangement was called non-productive. Following IMGT convention, CDR3 was defined as the stretch from the second conserved V-encoded cysteine to the conserved J-encoded phenylalanine. In an earlier analysis of roughly 580 of the donors, sequences lacking an unambiguous match to a single V gene segment were excluded. An earlier analysis of over 450 of the donors classified V segments as functional when productive rearrangements were above 56.7% and as segregating when the standard deviation between donors was above 5%. A statistical classification framework was built to diagnose cytomegalovirus status from the catalog of TCR beta chain sequences. In a later analysis, V and J genes were assigned by comparing TCR nucleotide sequences against IMGT/GENE-DB human TR gene sequences. Using the TCRdist pipeline, a later analysis assigned CDR3 sequences along with most-parsimonious VDJ recombination scenarios. In a later analysis, every TCR beta chain was defined by the combination of its CDR3 amino acid sequence and its V-gene family, and reads without a unique V-gene family were dropped. A later analysis removed several hundred highly shared, low-generation-probability nucleotide sequences to deal with suspected cross-contamination and a sequencing artifact. For each public chain, a later analysis derived a clonal expansion index from normalized ranks of inferred template counts within each repertoire. Generation probabilities in a later analysis came from a VDJ recombination model fitted to out-of-frame rearrangements, and those results were checked against IGoR. A later analysis scored TCR-TCR, TCR-HLA and TCR-CMV co-occurrence with hypergeometric tests, applying a repertoire-size bias correction to TCR pairs. A later analysis estimated false discovery rates by permuting HLA or CMV assignments 20 times. A later analysis grouped co-occurring TCRs with DBSCAN, adding TCRdist sequence similarity when clustering within HLA-allele-positive subsets. Repertoires with fewer than 30,000 or more than 120,000 public chains were left out of co-occurrence clustering, as were five repertoires with anomalous nucleotide sharing. Drawn from immuneACCESS, this table holds only the in-frame rearrangements with V and J called that TCRdb kept. Clones are partly lost; checked studies trace under half to an unresolved V gene and leave the rest unexplained. V, J and clone size derive from that table, while D and trimming were established from the DNA sequence. The sample table lists around 150,000 clones, over 60% of them with a count of one. 6% to 8% of the sample is held by the ten biggest clonotypes.

Study-level results and caveats: A total of roughly 160 TCR beta chains were listed by the study as associated with cytomegalovirus. In a later analysis, most CMV-associated TCR beta chains were found to appear HLA-restricted, with HLA associations seemingly driven largely by CMV exposure. Some 16 rarely observed V segments, including chromosome 9 orphons, were excluded from the earlier analysis of about 600 of the donors because counts were too low. According to the authors, the approach could potentially be generalized to other disease states and immunological phenotypes. Correlated functional status among segregating V segments might be attributable to linkage disequilibrium, but an unknown experimental factor could not be ruled out. Presence/absence analyses assumed roughly uniform sequencing depth across donors, an assumption that may not hold. At a false discovery rate of 0.05, a later analysis linked fewer than 20,000 TCR beta sequences to specific HLA alleles. In a later analysis, HLA-associated TCR beta chains showed more clonal expansion and lower generation probabilities than non-associated chains that were equally common. The sequencing pipeline was judged likely to have produced a cluster of highly shared sequence variants as a technical artifact. In an earlier analysis of fewer than 700 of the donors, most TCR beta V segments appeared in productive rearrangements about 90% or about 30% of the time, broadly matching IMGT annotations. In vitro tests confirmed that a few of the cytomegalovirus-associated TCR beta chains recognize cytomegalovirus antigens. The only immune exposure information available for the cohort was CMV serostatus. A later genetic analysis associated a missense DCLRE1C variant with V-gene and J-gene trimming of TCR beta chains, and an independent cohort replicated the association. Several of the top co-occurrence clusters appeared to be linked to parvovirus B19, influenza, CMV and Epstein-Barr virus, according to a later analysis. Across donors, most TCR sequences were observed very rarely, whereas some public TCRs were present in many individuals. A later analysis found that TCR association rates varied across HLA loci, with DRB1 alleles showing the most associated TCRs and HLA-C alleles the fewest. HLA typing was unavailable for some donors at each locus, so association tests used only the typed subset. This cohort had only TCR beta chains sequenced, and the lack of alpha or paired-chain data limited which features could be detected. Strong co-occurrence of HLA alleles, especially DR and DQ, made assigning TCR associations to individual alleles difficult. A further reported finding was that TCR beta sequences accurately predicted the HLA-A and HLA-B alleles for most subjects in the first cohort. The classifier was reported to diagnose cytomegalovirus status with high specificity and sensitivity in both the original cohort and the validation cohort. According to a later genetic analysis, donors in an Asian-associated ancestry cluster had fewer N-insertions in productive TCRs than the roughly 670-donor mean.

This clonotype was sampled from a woman in her sixties or seventies in good health and CMV-seronegative. Sequenced: PBMCs.

The CDR3 protein: CASSLEVWRESPHYEQYF. The DNA is TGTGCCAGCAGCTTGGAAGTCTGGCGGGAGAGTCCACACTACGAGCAGTACTTC. The rearrangement combines TRBV5-7 with TRBJ2-7; TRBD2 matches 7 bases in the middle. TRBV5-7 falls under the ORF class, with uncertain function. V trim: 0 bases; J trim: 3 bases; unmatched bases: 15. Including the terminal cysteine and phenylalanine, the CDR3 comprises 18 residues. Only the CDR3 portion is preserved as DNA: 54 bases, with reading frame beginning at the first base.